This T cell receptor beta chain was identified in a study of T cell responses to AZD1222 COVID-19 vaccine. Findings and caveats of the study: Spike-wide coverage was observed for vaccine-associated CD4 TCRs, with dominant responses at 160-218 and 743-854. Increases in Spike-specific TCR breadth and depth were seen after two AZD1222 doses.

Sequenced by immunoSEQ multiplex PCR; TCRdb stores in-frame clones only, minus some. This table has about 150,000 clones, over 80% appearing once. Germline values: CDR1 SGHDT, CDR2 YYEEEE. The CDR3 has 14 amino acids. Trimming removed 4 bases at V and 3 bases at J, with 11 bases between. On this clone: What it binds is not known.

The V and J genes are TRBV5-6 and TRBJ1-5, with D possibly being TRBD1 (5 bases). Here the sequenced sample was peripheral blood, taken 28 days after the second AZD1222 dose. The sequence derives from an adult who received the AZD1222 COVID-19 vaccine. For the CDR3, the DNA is TGTGCCAGCAGCCACGACAGAATCAATCAGCCCCAGCATTTT. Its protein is CASSHDRINQPQHF.